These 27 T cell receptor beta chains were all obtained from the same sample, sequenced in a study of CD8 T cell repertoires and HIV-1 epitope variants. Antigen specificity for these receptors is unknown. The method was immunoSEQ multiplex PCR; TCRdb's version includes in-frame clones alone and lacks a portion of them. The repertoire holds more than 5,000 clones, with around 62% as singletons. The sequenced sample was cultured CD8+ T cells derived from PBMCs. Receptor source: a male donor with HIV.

In DNA form, the CDR3 reads TGTGCCAGCAGCCCTACAGGCGGGCGGGACGAGCAGTACTTC. It is translated as CASSPTGGRDEQYF. The J gene is TRBJ2-5, the V gene TRBV4-2; possibly TRBD1 or TRBD2 for D (5 bases each). The DNA end is a closer match to TRBJ2-7, so the J assignment may be wrong. Looked up from germline, CDR1 is LGHNA and CDR2 is YNFKEQ. The length of the CDR3 is 14 residues.

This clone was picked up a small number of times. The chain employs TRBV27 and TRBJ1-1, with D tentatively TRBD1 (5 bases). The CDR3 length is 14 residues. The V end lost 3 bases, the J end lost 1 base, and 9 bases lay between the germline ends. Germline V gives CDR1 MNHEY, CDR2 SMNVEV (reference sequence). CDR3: CASSLWGKNTEAFF. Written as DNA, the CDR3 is TGTGCCAGCAGTTTGTGGGGCAAGAACACTGAAGCTTTCTTT.

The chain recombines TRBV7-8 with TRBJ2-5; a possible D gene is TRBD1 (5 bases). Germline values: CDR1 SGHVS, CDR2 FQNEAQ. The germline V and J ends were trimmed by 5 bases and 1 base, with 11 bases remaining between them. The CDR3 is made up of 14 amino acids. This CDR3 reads CASSDGQPQETQYF. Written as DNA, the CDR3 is TGTGCCAGCAGCGACGGACAACCCCAAGAGACCCAGTACTTC.

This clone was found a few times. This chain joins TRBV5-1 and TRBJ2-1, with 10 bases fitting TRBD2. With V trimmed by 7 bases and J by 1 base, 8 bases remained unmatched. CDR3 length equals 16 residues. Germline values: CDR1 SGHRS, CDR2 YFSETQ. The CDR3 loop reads CASGGASGGSYNEQFF. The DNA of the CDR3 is TGCGCCAGCGGAGGAGCTAGCGGGGGTTCCTACAATGAGCAGTTCTTC.

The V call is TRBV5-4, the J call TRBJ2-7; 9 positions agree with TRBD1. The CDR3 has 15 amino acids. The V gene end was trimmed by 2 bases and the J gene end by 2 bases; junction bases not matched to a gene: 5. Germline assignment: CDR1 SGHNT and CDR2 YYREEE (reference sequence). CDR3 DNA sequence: TGTGCCAGCAGCTTACGGGACAGGGCAACCTACGAGCAGTACTTC. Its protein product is CASSLRDRATYEQYF.

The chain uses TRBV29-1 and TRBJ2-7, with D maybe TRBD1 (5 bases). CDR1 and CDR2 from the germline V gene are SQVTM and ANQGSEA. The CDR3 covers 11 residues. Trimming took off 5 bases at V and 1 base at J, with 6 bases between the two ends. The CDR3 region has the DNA TGCAGCGTTCAGGGATCCTACGAGCAGTACTTC. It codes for CSVQGSYEQYF.

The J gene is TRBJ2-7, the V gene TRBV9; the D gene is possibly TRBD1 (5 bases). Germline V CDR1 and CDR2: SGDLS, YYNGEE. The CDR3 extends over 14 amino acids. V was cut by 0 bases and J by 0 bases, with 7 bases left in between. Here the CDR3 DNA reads TGTGCCAGCAGCGTAGAAGGGGCCTCCTACGAGCAGTACTTC. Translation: CASSVEGASYEQYF.

The CDR3 coding sequence is TGCAGCGTTGATCCTCCGCTAGCGGGAGGTTCAGGCGAGCAGTTCTTC. Encoded protein: CSVDPPLAGGSGEQFF. The chain has TRBV29-1 and TRBJ2-1, with 11 bases fitting TRBD2. The trim removed 3 bases at V and 10 bases at J, leaving 14 bases unmatched. From germline, CDR1 is SQVTM and CDR2 ANQGSEA. CDR3 length equals 16 residues.

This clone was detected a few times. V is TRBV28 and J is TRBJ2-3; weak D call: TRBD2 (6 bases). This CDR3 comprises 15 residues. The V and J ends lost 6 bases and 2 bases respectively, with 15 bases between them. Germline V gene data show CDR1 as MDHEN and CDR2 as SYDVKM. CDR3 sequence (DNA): TGTGCCAGCAGACGCGGGACTTACTACACAGATACGCAGTATTTT. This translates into CASRRGTYYTDTQYF.

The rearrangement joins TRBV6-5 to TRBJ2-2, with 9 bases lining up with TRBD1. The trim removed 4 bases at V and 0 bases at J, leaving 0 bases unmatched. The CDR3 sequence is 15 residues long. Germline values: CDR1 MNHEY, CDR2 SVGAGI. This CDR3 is CASSWDRANTGELFF. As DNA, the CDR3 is TGTGCCAGCAGTTGGGACAGGGCGAACACCGGGGAGCTGTTTTTT.

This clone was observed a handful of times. CDR3 in amino acids: CASSQGQGAFSETQYF. CDR3 DNA sequence: TGTGCCAGCAGTCAGGGACAGGGGGCGTTTTCCGAGACCCAGTACTTC. The chain is built from TRBV6-6 and TRBJ2-5, with 12 bases aligning to TRBD1. Germline V gene lookup returns CDR1 MNHNY and CDR2 SVGAGI (reference sequence). This CDR3 spans 16 amino acids. The V and J ends lost 5 bases and 5 bases, in that order; junction bases with no gene match: 9.

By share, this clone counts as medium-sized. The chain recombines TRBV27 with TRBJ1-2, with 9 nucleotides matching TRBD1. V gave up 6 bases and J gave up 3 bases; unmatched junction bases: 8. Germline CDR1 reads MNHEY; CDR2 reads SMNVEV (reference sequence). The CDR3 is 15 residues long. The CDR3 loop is CASRSGQGRDYGYTF. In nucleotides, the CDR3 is TGTGCCAGCAGGAGTGGACAGGGGCGTGACTATGGCTACACCTTC.

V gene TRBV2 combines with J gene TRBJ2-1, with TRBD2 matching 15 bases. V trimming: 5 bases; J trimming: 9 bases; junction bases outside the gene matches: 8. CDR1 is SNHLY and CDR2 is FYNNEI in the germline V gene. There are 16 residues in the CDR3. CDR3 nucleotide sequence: TGTGCCAGCAGTTCTGGACTAGCGGGGGGGCAATTTGAGCAGTTCTTC. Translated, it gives CASSSGLAGGQFEQFF.

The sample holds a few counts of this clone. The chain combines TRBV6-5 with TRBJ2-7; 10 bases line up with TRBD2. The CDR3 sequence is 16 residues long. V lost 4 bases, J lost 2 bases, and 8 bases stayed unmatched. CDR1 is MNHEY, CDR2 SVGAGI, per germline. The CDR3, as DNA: TGTGCCAGCAGTTTGGCTAGCGGGGGCTTCACCTACGAGCAGTACTTC. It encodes CASSLASGGFTYEQYF.

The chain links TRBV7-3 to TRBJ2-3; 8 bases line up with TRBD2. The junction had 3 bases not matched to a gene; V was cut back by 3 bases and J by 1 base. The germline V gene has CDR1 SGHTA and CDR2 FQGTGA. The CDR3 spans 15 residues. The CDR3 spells CASSFAAGGTDTQYF. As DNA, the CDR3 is TGTGCCAGCAGCTTTGCAGCGGGGGGCACAGATACGCAGTATTTT. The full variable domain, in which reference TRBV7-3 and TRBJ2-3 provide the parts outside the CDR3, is GAGVSQTPSNKVTEKGKYVELRCDPISGHTALYWYRQSLGQGPEFLIYFQGTGAADDSGLPNDRFFAVRPEGSVSTLKIQRTERGDSAVYLCASSFAAGGTDTQYFGPGTRLTVL.

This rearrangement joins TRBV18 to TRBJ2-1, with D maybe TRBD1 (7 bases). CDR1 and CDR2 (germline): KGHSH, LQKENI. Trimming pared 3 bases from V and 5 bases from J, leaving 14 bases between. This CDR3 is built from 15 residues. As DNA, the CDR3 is TGTGCCAGCTCACCCACAGACAGGGAGGACAATGAGCAGTTCTTC. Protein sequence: CASSPTDREDNEQFF. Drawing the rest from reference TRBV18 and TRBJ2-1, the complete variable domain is NAGVMQNPRHLVRRRGQEARLRCSPMKGHSHVYWYRQLPEEGLKFMVYLQKENIIDESGMPKERFSAEFPKEGPSILRIQQVVRGDSAAYFCASSPTDREDNEQFFGPGTRLTVL.

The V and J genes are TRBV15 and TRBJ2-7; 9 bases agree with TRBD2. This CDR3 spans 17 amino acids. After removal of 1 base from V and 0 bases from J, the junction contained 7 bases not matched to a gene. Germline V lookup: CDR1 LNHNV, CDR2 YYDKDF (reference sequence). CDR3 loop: CATSRATLAGDSYEQYF. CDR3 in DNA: TGTGCCACCAGCAGAGCAACCTTAGCGGGGGACTCCTACGAGCAGTACTTC.

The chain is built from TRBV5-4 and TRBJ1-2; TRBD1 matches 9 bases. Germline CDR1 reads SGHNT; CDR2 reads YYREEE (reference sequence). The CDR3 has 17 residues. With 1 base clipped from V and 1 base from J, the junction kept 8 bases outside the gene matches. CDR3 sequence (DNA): TGTGCCAGCAGCTTGTGGCAACAGGGGGCAAATAACTATGGCTACACCTTC. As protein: CASSLWQQGANNYGYTF.

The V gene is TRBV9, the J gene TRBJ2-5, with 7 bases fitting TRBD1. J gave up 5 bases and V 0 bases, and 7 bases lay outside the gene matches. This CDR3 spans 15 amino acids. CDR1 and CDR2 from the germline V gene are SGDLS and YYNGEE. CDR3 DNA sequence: TGTGCCAGCAGCGTAGGACAGGGAGAGTGGGAGACCCAGTACTTC. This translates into CASSVGQGEWETQYF. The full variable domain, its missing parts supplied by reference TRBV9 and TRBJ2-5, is DSGVTQTPKHLITATGQRVTLRCSPRSGDLSVYWYQQSLDQGLQFLIQYYNGEERAKGNILERFSAQQFPDLHSELNLSSLELGDSALYFCASSVGQGEWETQYFGPGTRLLVL.

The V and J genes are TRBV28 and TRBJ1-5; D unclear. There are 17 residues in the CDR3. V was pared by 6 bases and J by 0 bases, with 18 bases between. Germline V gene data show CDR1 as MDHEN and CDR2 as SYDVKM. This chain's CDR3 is CASSQHDLSFSNQPQHF. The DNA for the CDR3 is TGTGCCAGCAGCCAACATGATCTCTCGTTTAGCAATCAGCCCCAGCATTTT.

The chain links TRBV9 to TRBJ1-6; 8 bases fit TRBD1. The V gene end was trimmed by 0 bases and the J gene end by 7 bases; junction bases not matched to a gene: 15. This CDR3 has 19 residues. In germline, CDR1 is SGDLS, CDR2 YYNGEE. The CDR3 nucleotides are TGTGCCAGCAGCGTAGACAAAGGGACAGGCTCTGGGGGGAATTCACCCCTCCACTTT. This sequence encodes CASSVDKGTGSGGNSPLHF.

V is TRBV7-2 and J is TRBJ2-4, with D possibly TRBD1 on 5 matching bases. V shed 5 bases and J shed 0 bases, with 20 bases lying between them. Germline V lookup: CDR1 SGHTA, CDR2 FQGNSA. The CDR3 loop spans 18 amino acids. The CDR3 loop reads CASSHLTYDSLAKNIQYF. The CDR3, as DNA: TGTGCCAGCAGCCACCTCACTTATGACAGTCTAGCCAAAAACATTCAGTACTTC. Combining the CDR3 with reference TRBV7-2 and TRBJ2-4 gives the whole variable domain GAGVSQSPSNKVTEKGKDVELRCDPISGHTALYWYRQSLGQGLEFLIYFQGNSAPDKSGLPSDRFSAERTGGSVSTLTIQRTQQEDSAVYLCASSHLTYDSLAKNIQYFGAGTRLSVL.

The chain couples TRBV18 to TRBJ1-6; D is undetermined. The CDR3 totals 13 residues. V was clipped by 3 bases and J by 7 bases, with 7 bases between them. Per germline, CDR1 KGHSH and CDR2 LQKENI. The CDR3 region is CASSPRENSPLHF. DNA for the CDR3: TGTGCCAGCTCACCCCGGGAAAATTCACCCCTCCACTTT.

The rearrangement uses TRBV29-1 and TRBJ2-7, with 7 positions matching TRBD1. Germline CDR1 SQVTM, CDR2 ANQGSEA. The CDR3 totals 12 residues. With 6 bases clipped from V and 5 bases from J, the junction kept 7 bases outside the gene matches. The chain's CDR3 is CSVEGAHNEQYF. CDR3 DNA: TGCAGCGTCGAGGGGGCCCACAACGAGCAGTACTTC.

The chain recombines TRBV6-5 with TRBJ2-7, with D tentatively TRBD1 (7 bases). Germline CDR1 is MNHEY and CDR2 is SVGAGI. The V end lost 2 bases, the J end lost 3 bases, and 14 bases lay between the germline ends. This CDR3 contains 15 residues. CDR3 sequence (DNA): TGTGCCAGCAGTTACGGGACAGCGGGCATCTACGAGCAGTACTTC. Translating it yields CASSYGTAGIYEQYF.

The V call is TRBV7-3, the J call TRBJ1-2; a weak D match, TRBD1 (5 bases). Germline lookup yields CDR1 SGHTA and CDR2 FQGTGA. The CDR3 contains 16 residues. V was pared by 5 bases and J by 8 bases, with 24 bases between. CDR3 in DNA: TGTGCCAGCAGCGATGGGGGAGGGGATCAGGGTAGAGGCTACACCTTC. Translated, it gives CASSDGGGDQGRGYTF.

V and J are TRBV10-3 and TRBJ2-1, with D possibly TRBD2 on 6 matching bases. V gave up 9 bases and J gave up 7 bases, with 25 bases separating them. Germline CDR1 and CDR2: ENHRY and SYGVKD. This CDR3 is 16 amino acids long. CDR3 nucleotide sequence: TGTGCCATACGGGGAGAAGGCGGGGCGTCCGTAAATGAGCAGTTCTTC. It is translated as CAIRGEGGASVNEQFF.